The text below deals with one T cell receptor beta chain. This clone's antigen is unknown. No much larger clone is present one base from it, and per-base qualities are unavailable. Enrolling through a virtual design, the prospective study's participants ranged in age from roughly 18 to 100 years and lived across 24 United States geographic areas. Cohort assignment in the prospective study relied on participant-reported clinical history from a screening survey and a study questionnaire. In the prospective study, mobile phlebotomists collected whole blood, serum and a nasopharyngeal or oropharyngeal swab from each participant. Prospective study participants could optionally give additional blood draws and questionnaires over an approximately two-month period. Prospective study blood samples were shipped either frozen or at room temperature before DNA extraction. The data belong to a study of blood T cell repertoires in COVID-19 (TCRdb year 2020). At the level of the whole study: Collaborator samples came from the United States, Italy and Spain and covered acute and convalescent phases of COVID-19. The material from the prospective study consisted of cDNA or gDNA derived from T cells, B-cell-depleted T cells, or PBMCs. The repertoires were made available in a free public database intended to serve as a resource for research on the immune response to SARS-CoV-2. The sample metadata nearly always contained a de-identified subject ID, COVID-19 status, age in years and sex. Where available, HLA class I and class II types were taken from metadata supplied by the sample provider and were not determined by assay-based typing. Samples came from the ongoing ImmuneRACE study (first 160 participants) plus 1,254 subjects from 6 global collaborators. The dataset comprised deeply sampled blood TCRbeta repertoires from subjects exposed to, actively infected with, or recovered from COVID-19.

Sequences SGHRS (CDR1) and YFSETQ (CDR2) are obtained from the germline V gene. Including cysteine and phenylalanine, the CDR3 has 13 amino acids. The sequence is cut down to CDR3 DNA, 39 bases in frame from base 1. V is pared back by 1 base and J by 3 bases, with 7 bases lying between the germline termini. TCRbeta CDR3 regions were amplified from genomic DNA using the immunoSEQ Assay, a bias-controlled multiplex PCR. On the study's bioinformatics: Within the assay, amplification of reference gene primers was used to estimate how many nucleated cells each sample contained. To quantify the absolute abundance of each unique TCRbeta CDR3 rearrangement, sequence reads were collapsed and filtered. For each sample, productive Simpson clonality was calculated by taking the square root of Simpson's diversity index across productive rearrangements. Not all clones reach the TCRdb copy of this immuneACCESS table, which keeps in-frame sequences only. Checked studies attribute under half of the gap to unresolved V genes and leave the rest unexplained. That table gives V, J and clone size, and the DNA gave D and trimming. The sample data list a few hundred thousand clones, and about 90% of these were observed just once. The ten most abundant clones make up 3.5% to 5% of the sample.

Broad study findings and their caveats: Clinical and demographic metadata were provided uncurated, with the amount varying by source and participant.

The chain is assembled from TRBV5-1 and TRBJ1-2, with the D gene not confidently named. Sample: PBMCs or T cells enriched from blood (not recorded which). The receptor was derived from a woman aged 18-29 years with acute COVID-19. The CDR3 protein: CASSLRGDYGYTF. The nucleotide sequence reads TGCGCCAGCAGCTTGCGCGGGGACTATGGCTACACCTTC.